These 25 T cell receptor beta chains originate from one sample sequenced in a study of cytomegalovirus exposure and HLA in healthy donors. In the PCR, 60 Vbeta and 13 Jbeta primers were used. TCRdb keeps only in-frame clones here, not all; method: immunoSEQ multiplex PCR. The table shows 150,000 to 200,000 clones, with roughly 80% occurring only once. The sequenced material came from PBMCs. The receptors originated from a woman aged 50 to 60 in good health and CMV-seronegative.

This clone was found once. Relative to the germline gene, one junction end is altered; a read error may explain this. The chain combines TRBV18 with TRBJ2-7, with 10 bases that match TRBD1. Germline-derived CDR1 and CDR2 are KGHSH and LQKENI. The CDR3 runs to 15 residues. CDR3 residues: CASSPDRGQFPSRGF. The CDR3 region has the DNA TGTGCCAGCTCACCCGACAGGGGGCAATTCCCTTCTCGAGGCTTC.

V gene TRBV25-1 combines with J gene TRBJ2-3; D call uncertain. Germline V CDR1 and CDR2: MGHDK, SYGVNS. The CDR3 spans 12 residues. V lost 7 bases, J lost 11 bases, and 16 bases lay in between. The CDR3 here is CASTDSVARQYF. The DNA for the CDR3 is TGTGCCAGCACCGACTCCGTAGCACGGCAGTATTTT. The full variable domain, completed using reference TRBV25-1 and TRBJ2-3, is EADIYQTPRYLVIGTGKKITLECSQTMGHDKMYWYQQDPGMELHLIHYSYGVNSTEKGDLSSESTVSRIRTEHFPLTLESARPSHTSQYLCASTDSVARQYFGPGTRLTVL.

This sequence joins TRBV5-1 and TRBJ1-1, with 7 positions matching TRBD1. Germline V gives CDR1 SGHRS, CDR2 YFSETQ. CDR3 size: 14 residues. Losses at the gene ends were 5 bases for V and 5 bases for J; bases not matched to a gene: 9. Here the CDR3 DNA reads TGCGCCAGCAGTGTTGAGACAGGGTGGACTGAAGCTTTCTTT. Its translation is CASSVETGWTEAFF.

V usage is TRBV10-3 and J usage is TRBJ2-5; 10 positions match TRBD2. This CDR3 spans 14 amino acids. With 8 bases clipped from V and 0 bases from J, the junction kept 3 bases outside the gene matches. Germline values: CDR1 ENHRY, CDR2 SYGVKD. In nucleotides, the CDR3 is TGTGCCATCGGTAGCGGGGGGAACCAAGAGACCCAGTACTTC. This codes for CAIGSGGNQETQYF.

The rearrangement links TRBV9 to TRBJ2-5; 7 nucleotides line up with TRBD2. V lost 3 bases, J lost 4 bases, and 9 bases stayed unmatched. The germline gives CDR1 SGDLS, CDR2 YYNGEE. This CDR3 has 15 residues. DNA of the CDR3: TGTGCCAGCAGCGCCGGGGGGTATAATGGAGAGACCCAGTACTTC. Amino acid sequence: CASSAGGYNGETQYF.

V gene TRBV27 combines with J gene TRBJ2-5, with TRBD1 matching 7 bases. CDR3 length equals 16 residues. Trimming took 4 bases from V and 2 from J; bases not matched to a gene: 10. Germline-derived CDR1 and CDR2 are MNHEY and SMNVEV (reference sequence). The CDR3 DNA follows: TGTGCCAGCAGTTACCTGGGACAGAGACATCAAGAGACCCAGTACTTC. This sequence encodes CASSYLGQRHQETQYF.

The CDR3 here is CASINPGWGTDTQYF. In DNA, the CDR3 is TGTGCCAGCATCAACCCCGGGTGGGGCACAGATACGCAGTATTTT. V and J are TRBV7-9 and TRBJ2-3; unclear D gene. The germline V and J ends were trimmed by 7 bases and 1 base, with 15 bases remaining between them. This CDR3 region has 15 residues. CDR1 is SEHNR and CDR2 is FQNEAQ in the germline V gene (reference sequence).

The sample holds one count of this clone. The chain links TRBV30 to TRBJ1-3; 9 bases agree with TRBD1. From germline, CDR1 is GTSNPN and CDR2 SVGIG (reference sequence). Trimming removed 2 bases from V and 4 bases from J; junction bases left unmatched: 3. CDR3 length: 14 residues. For the CDR3, the DNA is TGTGCCTGGAGTTTGACAGGGGGAGGAAACACCATATATTTT. This gives the protein CAWSLTGGGNTIYF.

The V and J genes are TRBV5-1 and TRBJ2-4; the D gene is possibly TRBD2 (5 bases). The V gene lost 0 bases and the J gene lost 0 bases, with 7 bases spanning the gap. This CDR3 region has 15 residues. CDR1 and CDR2 (germline): SGHRS, YFSETQ. CDR3 region: CASSLVEGAKNIQYF. For the CDR3, the DNA is TGCGCCAGCAGCTTGGTTGAGGGAGCCAAAAACATTCAGTACTTC. Supplemented by reference TRBV5-1 and TRBJ2-4, the full variable domain reads KAGVTQTPRYLIKTRGQQVTLSCSPISGHRSVSWYQQTPGQGLQFLFEYFSETQRNKGNFPGRFSGRQFSNSRSEMNVSTLELGDSALYLCASSLVEGAKNIQYFGAGTRLSVL.

The V call is TRBV5-5, the J call TRBJ1-2; D call uncertain. The CDR3 loop spans 15 amino acids. Germline V CDR1 and CDR2: SGHKS, YYEKEE (reference sequence). V was trimmed by 4 bases and J by 2 bases, leaving 15 bases between them. For the CDR3, the DNA is TGTGCCAGCAGCCCCCGAGGGCTGCTAAACTATGGCTACACCTTC. Protein product: CASSPRGLLNYGYTF.

This rearrangement joins TRBV28 to TRBJ1-1; 10 nucleotides match TRBD1. This CDR3 region has 15 residues. With V trimmed by 5 bases and J by 3 bases, 6 bases remained unmatched. Germline values: CDR1 MDHEN, CDR2 SYDVKM. The CDR3 reads CASSRRTGGDTEAFF. As DNA, the CDR3 is TGTGCCAGCAGTCGGAGGACAGGGGGGGACACTGAAGCTTTCTTT.

This clone appeared once. This rearrangement joins TRBV27 to TRBJ1-2; 9 positions match TRBD1. Germline V gene lookup returns CDR1 MNHEY and CDR2 SMNVEV (reference sequence). After removal of 6 bases from V and 4 bases from J, the junction contained 9 bases not matched to a gene. CDR3 length: 15 residues. The DNA of the CDR3 is TGTGCCAGCAGCCCTATAGGACAGGGGCCCTATGGCTACACCTTC. Residues: CASSPIGQGPYGYTF.

This clone appeared a few times. The chain links TRBV4-3 to TRBJ2-6, with a tentative D call TRBD1 (7 bases). Deletions cut 0 bases from V and 0 bases from J, with 18 bases between. This CDR3 has 20 residues. In germline, CDR1 is LGHNA, CDR2 YSLEER. This CDR3 is CASSQDPPGGYGSGANVLTF. CDR3 coding DNA: TGCGCCAGCAGCCAAGATCCCCCAGGGGGGTATGGCTCTGGGGCCAACGTCCTGACTTTC.

Remarks on this clone: In the same sample, other DNA sequences code for this CDR3. V gene TRBV9 combines with J gene TRBJ2-7, with 8 bases lining up with TRBD1. V trimming: 0 bases; J trimming: 3 bases; junction bases outside the gene matches: 2. Germline CDR1 reads SGDLS; CDR2 reads YYNGEE. This CDR3 is built from 14 residues. The CDR3 loop is CASSVATGGYEQYF. In nucleotides, the CDR3 is TGTGCCAGCAGCGTAGCTACAGGGGGCTACGAGCAGTACTTC.

The rearrangement joins TRBV6-5 to TRBJ2-1; 7 positions agree with TRBD1. With V trimmed by 6 bases and J by 0 bases, 5 bases remained unmatched. The CDR3 spans 15 residues. Germline CDR1 is MNHEY and CDR2 is SVGAGI. The CDR3 loop reads CASSPRQGSYNEQFF. The CDR3 DNA reads as TGTGCCAGCAGCCCTCGACAGGGCTCCTACAATGAGCAGTTCTTC.

The J gene is TRBJ2-1, the V gene TRBV5-1; D not resolved. This CDR3 is built from 13 residues. Germline loops: CDR1 SGHRS, CDR2 YFSETQ. V lost 0 bases and J lost 5, with 6 bases in between. CDR3 nucleotide sequence: TGCGCCAGCAGCTTGGAACTAAACAATGAGCAGTTCTTC. It is translated as CASSLELNNEQFF.

This clone turned up a few times. The chain has TRBV30 and TRBJ1-1; D is unclear. Germline CDR1 and CDR2: GTSNPN and SVGIG (reference sequence). The CDR3 contains 14 residues. V dropped 0 bases and J dropped 3 bases, with 11 bases sitting between them. CDR3 bases: TGTGCCTGGAGTGTCCCGGGGAGGCACACTGAAGCTTTCTTT. Translated: CAWSVPGRHTEAFF.

The chain joins TRBV28 to TRBJ2-2, with 10 bases fitting TRBD1. V lost 7 bases to trimming and J lost 4 bases; unmatched junction nucleotides: 9. The CDR3 has 16 residues. Germline CDR1 reads MDHEN; CDR2 reads SYDVKM. Written as DNA, the CDR3 is TGTGCCAGCACCCGACAGGGGGCTGGGAGCACCGGGGAGCTGTTTTTT. Translating gives CASTRQGAGSTGELFF. Variable domain in full (rest from reference TRBV28 and TRBJ2-2): DVKVTQSSRYLVKRTGEKVFLECVQDMDHENMFWYRQDPGLGLRLIYFSYDVKMKEKGDIPEGYSVSREKKERFSLILESASTNQTSMYLCASTRQGAGSTGELFFGEGSRLTVL.

The V gene is TRBV6-1, the J gene TRBJ2-5; 7 bases match TRBD2. Gene TRBJ2-7 matches the end of the DNA better, so the J call may be wrong. The CDR3 has 14 residues. Per the germline V gene, CDR1 is MNHNS and CDR2 is SASEGT. This chain's CDR3 is CASSEREGLYEQYF. The CDR3 DNA sequence: TGTGCCAGCAGTGAAAGGGAGGGGCTCTACGAGCAGTACTTC.

The chain carries TRBV2 and TRBJ1-2; D perhaps matches TRBD1 (5 bases). Trimming stripped 5 bases from V and 4 bases from J, with 11 bases between. This CDR3 comprises 13 residues. CDR1 SNHLY and CDR2 FYNNEI come from the germline V gene. The CDR3 region is CASSIRVGYGYTF. The CDR3 nucleotides read TGTGCCAGCAGTATCAGGGTTGGCTATGGCTACACCTTC.

J is TRBJ1-2 and V is TRBV6-5, with TRBD1 matching over 7 bases. The CDR3 runs to 14 residues. Germline loops: CDR1 MNHEY, CDR2 SVGAGI. V shed 0 bases and J 5 bases; nucleotides not matched to a gene: 3. CDR3 amino acids: CASSYSGTAYGYTF. The CDR3 DNA reads TGTGCCAGCAGTTACTCAGGGACAGCTTATGGCTACACCTTC.

This clone was seen more than once but under ten times. The chain is built from TRBV21-1 and TRBJ1-4; TRBD1 is taken as the D call from the table, unchecked against the DNA. TRBV21-1 is annotated as a pseudogene. This CDR3 comprises 15 residues. CDR3 nucleotide sequence: TGTGCCAGCAGCTCAGGTTTGCCCTGTAATGAAAAACTGTTTTTT. It translates to CASSSGLPCNEKLFF.

V and J are TRBV28 and TRBJ1-2; TRBD1 aligns across 8 bases. Germline CDR1 is MDHEN and CDR2 is SYDVKM. The length of the CDR3 is 15 residues. Losses at the gene ends were 2 bases for V and 4 bases for J; bases not matched to a gene: 6. DNA for the CDR3: TGTGCCAGCAGTTTAGGGGGACAGGCTATCTATGGCTACACCTTC. This gives the protein CASSLGGQAIYGYTF.

The V gene is TRBV19, the J gene TRBJ2-6, with D possibly TRBD1 on 5 matching bases. From germline, CDR1 is LNHDA and CDR2 SQIVND (reference sequence). The CDR3 runs 17 residues. V shed 7 bases and J shed 2 bases, with 18 bases lying between them. The CDR3: CASKLSGRETGANVLTF. The DNA of the CDR3 is TGTGCCAGTAAACTGTCGGGCAGGGAAACTGGGGCCAACGTCCTGACTTTC.

The rearrangement joins TRBV9 to TRBJ1-4, with D perhaps TRBD1 (5 bases). The germline CDR1 and CDR2 sequences are SGDLS and YYNGEE. The germline V and J ends were trimmed by 2 bases and 8 bases, with 16 bases remaining between them. This CDR3 comprises 15 residues. CDR3 coding DNA: TGTGCCAGCAGCGTCGGACATACCCTGGGGGAAAAACTGTTTTTT. Translation gives CASSVGHTLGEKLFF.